The clone carrying this TCR beta chain came up a few times. Its antigen is unknown. The data were obtained in a study of CD8 T cells in ankylosing spondylitis. Study findings and constraints: Seemingly characteristic of ankylosing spondylitis blood was a TCR beta motif consisting of under ten highly homologous variants.

One entry per CDR3 protein, called by TCRdb with MiXCR from the 5' RACE reads. The sample has 700,000 to 850,000 distinct CDR3 sequences; roughly 10% are singletons. Germline CDR1 reads SGHTA; CDR2 reads FQGNSA. The CDR3 extends over 12 amino acids. Trimming took off 8 bases at V and 9 bases at J, with 14 bases between the two ends. The specimen was blood, either unsorted or a sorted T cell fraction (not recorded which). The source of this sequence is a male donor with ankylosing spondylitis. The rearrangement uses TRBV7-2 and TRBJ2-1, with D perhaps TRBD1 (6 bases). CDR3 coding DNA: TGTGCCAGCCGATCTTCAGGGGTTGAGCAGTTCTTC. This translates into CASRSSGVEQFF. The variable domain in full, with the rest retrieved from reference TRBV7-2 and TRBJ2-1, is GAGVSQSPSNKVTEKGKDVELRCDPISGHTALYWYRQSLGQGLEFLIYFQGNSAPDKSGLPSDRFSAERTGGSVSTLTIQRTQQEDSAVYLCASRSSGVEQFFGPGTRLTVL.